The present entry profiles one TCR beta chain with its context. Its target antigen remains unknown. No quality values exist for individual bases; no much larger clone is one base distant. CDR1 and CDR2 (SNHLY, FYNNEI) derive from the germline V gene. CDR3 length: 15 amino acids, cysteine to phenylalanine. The only DNA kept is the CDR3, 45 bases in frame from the first base. V trim: 5 bases; J trim: 4 bases; unmatched bases: 8. These data are taken from a study of radiation and T cells in renal cell carcinoma (TCRdb year 2020). Some background on the complete study: Samples came from a clinical trial, in which primary renal cell carcinomas received 15 Gy stereotactic body radiation therapy followed by nephrectomy 4 weeks later. A total of roughly 4 million unique CDR3 nucleotide sequences, encoding 2.5 million to 3 million unique CDR3 amino acid sequences, were found across all 50 or so samples. In total, approximately 55 samples, comprising around 25 tumors and some 27 peripheral blood samples, were subjected to TCR beta sequencing. General conclusions and limits of the study: Effects of radiation dose or scheduling on the TCR repertoire could not be addressed with the single-armed trial design. Dynamics of the blood repertoire were not tracked past 4 weeks after treatment. No pretreatment tumor biopsies were available, so the baseline intratumoral presence of clonotypes could not be determined. In blood, the top tumor clonotypes increased between baseline and 2 weeks post-radiation and then shrank by 4 weeks, which suggests that tumor-resident clones expanded only transiently.

TCR beta libraries were generated from genomic DNA with the immunoSEQ kit, following the manufacturer's recommendations. To prepare libraries, a first multiplex PCR with proprietary primers was run, followed by a second PCR that added unique barcodes, and a bead cleanup was done after each round. Each sample batch included a kit-provided positive control reaction and a negative control reaction. The final libraries were assessed on an Agilent 4200 TapeStation D1000 ScreenTape, pooled by volume, and quantified by qPCR. Sequencing was performed on an Illumina NextSeq500 with a MidOutput 150-cycle cartridge, and 156 Read1 and 15 Index1 cycles were run with kit custom primers. The pooled library was loaded at roughly 0.93 pM, with a 20% PhiX control spiked in. Per the authors' processing: Vendor-processed data were analyzed in R, with a clonotype defined as all T cells sharing the same CDR3 nucleotide sequence. For clone abundance analyses, frequencies were normalized to the 10,000 most abundant clones in each sample. Public T cell clones, averaging fewer than five per sample, were removed before analysis. An abundance difference of at least 32-fold between compartments was the criterion for calling clonotypes tumor-enriched or baseline blood-enriched. Clonotypes expanded or contracted between blood time points were identified with a beta-binomial differential abundance model. Tumor-blood repertoire similarity was measured with the Baroni-Urbani and Buser coefficient, and groups were compared using two-tailed Wilcoxon tests in R. TCRdb provides this immuneACCESS table in a form limited to in-frame rearrangements. Some clones are lacking; in checked studies, under half of them reflect an unresolved V gene, and why the rest are absent is not known. V and J calls and clone size follow that table, whereas D and trimming were derived from the DNA. The sample table holds 130,000 or so clones, of which around four fifths were seen once. In total, the top ten clones hold 20% to 25% of the sample.

The time point tag for this specimen amounts to: baseline pretreatment blood. According to the study, the label for this sample's treatment or condition signals: 15 Gy SBRT to primary tumor, nephrectomy 4 weeks later. To follow tumor-enriched clonotypes, serial peripheral blood was collected from radiation-treated patients at baseline and at 2 weeks and 4 weeks after SBRT. Renal cell carcinoma with clear cell pathology was present in all patients. The QIAamp DNA Blood Mini Kit (Qiagen) was used to prepare genomic DNA for TCR sequencing. The analyses included only samples that passed all quality control checks.

This TCR derives from a woman aged 50 to 65 with renal cell carcinoma. The rearranged chain carries TRBV2 and TRBJ1-5, with TRBD1 matching 7 junction bases. Sequenced material: blood, taken from a patient whose treatment included radiotherapy and nephrectomy. Here the CDR3 is given as CASSSGGIRNQPQHF. The bases are TGTGCCAGCAGTTCAGGGGGTATTAGGAATCAGCCCCAGCATTTT.